The next 14 T cell receptor beta chains were all read from a single sample in a study of blood T cell repertoires in COVID-19. Profiled with immunoSEQ multiplex PCR; TCRdb holds only in-frame clones, not every one. This repertoire shows 100,000 or so clones, about four fifths found once; its top ten account for less than 2%. The sequencing sample was made of peripheral blood. These receptors all come from a man between 65 and 80 years old with active or convalescent COVID-19.

This chain links TRBV6-1 with TRBJ2-5; maybe TRBD2 (5 bases). Germline lookup yields CDR1 MNHNS and CDR2 SASEGT. The CDR3 consists of 15 residues. Trimming took off 3 bases at V and 2 bases at J, with 13 bases between the two ends. The DNA of the CDR3 is TGTGCCAGCAGTGATTGGGCCGGACTGCAAGAGACCCAGTACTTC. It yields the protein CASSDWAGLQETQYF.

The chain couples TRBV9 to TRBJ2-2, with D possibly being TRBD1 (6 bases). Looked up from germline, CDR1 is SGDLS and CDR2 is YYNGEE. The V and J ends lost 4 bases and 5 bases respectively, with 12 bases between them. The CDR3 loop spans 14 amino acids. CDR3 nucleotides: TGTGCCAGCAGCTCAGGGGACGGGACCGGGGAGCTGTTTTTT. This encodes CASSSGDGTGELFF.

This clone was detected only a few times. This chain links TRBV7-8 with TRBJ1-1; 8 nucleotides agree with TRBD1. Germline CDR1 SGHVS, CDR2 FQNEAQ. V dropped 4 bases and J dropped 6; count of bases not matched to a gene: 7. CDR3 length: 14 amino acids. The CDR3 spells CASSSQGASAEAFF. CDR3 DNA: TGTGCCAGCAGCTCTCAGGGGGCGTCGGCTGAAGCTTTCTTT.

The rearrangement links TRBV7-2 to TRBJ1-1, with D perhaps TRBD1 (6 bases). The V end was cut by 7 bases, the J end by 0 bases, with 15 bases between. Per the germline V gene, CDR1 is SGHTA and CDR2 is FQGNSA. The CDR3 runs 15 residues. This CDR3 reads CASTLGGGMNTEAFF. The CDR3 region has the DNA TGTGCCAGCACCCTGGGGGGGGGCATGAACACTGAAGCTTTCTTT. Using reference TRBV7-2 and TRBJ1-1 for the parts outside the CDR3, the full variable domain is GAGVSQSPSNKVTEKGKDVELRCDPISGHTALYWYRQSLGQGLEFLIYFQGNSAPDKSGLPSDRFSAERTGGSVSTLTIQRTQQEDSAVYLCASTLGGGMNTEAFFGQGTRLTVV.

The chain couples TRBV29-1 to TRBJ1-2, with a tentative D call TRBD1 (6 bases). The CDR3 loop spans 13 amino acids. V lost 6 bases to trimming and J lost 7 bases, with 18 bases between them. Germline CDR1 is SQVTM and CDR2 is ANQGSEA. This CDR3 is CSVETGRGGGYTF. The CDR3 region has the DNA TGCAGCGTCGAGACTGGAAGGGGGGGTGGCTACACCTTC. The full variable domain, completed using reference TRBV29-1 and TRBJ1-2, is SAVISQKPSRDICQRGTSLTIQCQVDSQVTMMFWYRQQPGQSLTLIATANQGSEATYESGFVIDKFPISRPNLTFSTLTVSNMSPEDSSIYLCSVETGRGGGYTFGSGTRLTVV.

V and J are TRBV9 and TRBJ2-3; 7 bases map to TRBD2. Germline V gene sequence: CDR1 SGDLS, CDR2 YYNGEE. The CDR3 spans 15 residues. The V segment lost 0 bases and the J segment 3 bases; nucleotides outside the gene matches: 4. CDR3 DNA sequence: TGTGCCAGCAGCGTAGGTCCTAGCGGAACAGATACGCAGTATTTT. This encodes CASSVGPSGTDTQYF.

The chain carries TRBV29-1 and TRBJ1-1; D unclear. V lost 3 bases, J lost 3 bases, and 5 bases lay in between. Germline CDR1 and CDR2: SQVTM and ANQGSEA. This CDR3 comprises 11 residues. In nucleotides, the CDR3 is TGCAGCGTTGACAGATACACTGAAGCTTTCTTT. Translation gives CSVDRYTEAFF.

The rearrangement joins TRBV4-1 to TRBJ1-2, with D unresolved. CDR1 MGHRA and CDR2 YSYEKL come from the germline V gene. There are 15 residues in the CDR3. V dropped 0 bases and J dropped 5 bases, with 13 bases sitting between them. The CDR3 sequence is CASSQERGQTYGYTF. CDR3 in DNA: TGCGCCAGCAGCCAAGAGAGAGGCCAGACTTATGGCTACACCTTC.

V usage is TRBV5-6 and J usage is TRBJ2-3, with TRBD1 matching over 9 bases. With 3 bases clipped from V and 2 bases from J, the junction kept 4 bases outside the gene matches. CDR1 and CDR2 (germline): SGHDT, YYEEEE. The CDR3 length is 15 residues. CDR3 sequence: CASSSGTGLTDTQYF. The CDR3 DNA is TGTGCCAGCAGCTCTGGGACAGGGCTCACAGATACGCAGTATTTT.

V gene TRBV3-1 (or the pseudogene TRBV3-2) combines with J gene TRBJ1-2, with 10 nucleotides matching TRBD1. Per the germline V gene, CDR1 is LGHDT and CDR2 is YNNKEL (reference sequence). V lost 4 bases, J lost 8 bases, and 7 bases stayed unmatched. The CDR3 spans 14 residues. CDR3 bases: TGTGCCAGCAGCCCCCGACAGGGGGCGGCAGGCTACACCTTC. Residues: CASSPRQGAAGYTF.

V usage is TRBV7-9 and J usage is TRBJ1-4; D uncertain. Germline CDR1 and CDR2: SEHNR and FQNEAQ (reference sequence). Between the trimmed V and J ends, which lost 4 bases and 0 bases, there was a span of 9 bases. This CDR3 region has 15 residues. CDR3 nucleotides: TGTGCCAGCAGCTCCGGGGTTACAACTAATGAAAAACTGTTTTTT. Translation gives CASSSGVTTNEKLFF.

The V and J genes are TRBV18 and TRBJ2-3; perhaps TRBD2 as D (6 bases). CDR1 and CDR2 from the germline V gene are KGHSH and LQKENI. V lost 3 bases, J lost 6 bases, and 19 bases lay in between. The CDR3 contains 16 residues. CDR3 DNA sequence: TGTGCCAGCTCACCCCAAATAGCGGCGGCAGGGGATACGCAGTATTTT. It translates to CASSPQIAAAGDTQYF.

The chain recombines TRBV4-1 with TRBJ2-5; D is unclear. The CDR3 consists of 16 residues. Germline-derived CDR1 and CDR2 are MGHRA and YSYEKL. V lost 0 bases and J 0 bases, leaving 11 bases between the germline ends. As DNA, the CDR3 is TGCGCCAGCAGCCAAGAACGGTACGAGAACCAAGAGACCCAGTACTTC. It encodes CASSQERYENQETQYF.

The rearrangement joins TRBV29-1 to TRBJ1-1; D not resolved. The V gene lost 7 bases and the J gene lost 1 base, with 10 bases spanning the gap. Germline V lookup: CDR1 SQVTM, CDR2 ANQGSEA. The CDR3 consists of 12 residues. The CDR3 bases are TGCAGCGCCAACGAGGGGAACACTGAAGCTTTCTTT. Protein product: CSANEGNTEAFF.